Listed below are T cell receptor beta chains from one sample, sequenced in a study of T cells of healthy individuals. TCRdb re-derived calls from the 5' RACE reads in MiXCR, one entry per CDR3 protein. The profile covers about 96,000 distinct CDR3 sequences, with roughly a sixth appearing a single time and around 6.4% taken by the ten largest. The receptors derive from a human donor in good health. Each CDR3 is given without its conserved first and last residue. The order of the fields is J gene, D gene, V gene, CDR3 protein. A D gene is named only where the DNA matches it firmly.

J: TRBJ2-6
D: TRBD1
V: TRBV5-1
CDR3: ASHDRGAGANVLT

J: TRBJ2-7
D: NA
V: TRBV20-1
CDR3: SAKTGHGFYEQY

J: TRBJ2-5
D: NA
V: TRBV6-2/TRBV6-3
CDR3: ASSYPGTQY

J: TRBJ2-6
D: NA
V: TRBV2
CDR3: ASLGAGAHSGANVLT

J: TRBJ2-3
D: NA
V: TRBV12-3/TRBV12-4
CDR3: ASKIQDLSTDTQY

J: TRBJ2-3
D: TRBD2
V: TRBV19
CDR3: ASSKEREARDTQY

J: TRBJ2-7
D: TRBD2
V: TRBV28
CDR3: ASSSRTSGRAKEYEQY

J: TRBJ1-1
D: NA
V: TRBV5-1
CDR3: ASSPYNPNTEAF

J: TRBJ1-1
D: TRBD1
V: TRBV20-1
CDR3: SARTGELGAF

J: TRBJ2-3
D: NA
V: TRBV20-1
CDR3: SVRRAGPVGDTQY

J: TRBJ2-7
D: TRBD2
V: TRBV28
CDR3: ASSFPGLADEQY

J: TRBJ1-2
D: NA
V: TRBV6-5
CDR3: ASSAWDYGYT

J: TRBJ2-1
D: NA
V: TRBV7-6
CDR3: ASSLVRGEQF

J: TRBJ2-2
D: NA
V: TRBV7-7
CDR3: ASSLGQGELF

J: TRBJ2-3
D: NA
V: TRBV11-2
CDR3: ASLPRGTSTDTQY